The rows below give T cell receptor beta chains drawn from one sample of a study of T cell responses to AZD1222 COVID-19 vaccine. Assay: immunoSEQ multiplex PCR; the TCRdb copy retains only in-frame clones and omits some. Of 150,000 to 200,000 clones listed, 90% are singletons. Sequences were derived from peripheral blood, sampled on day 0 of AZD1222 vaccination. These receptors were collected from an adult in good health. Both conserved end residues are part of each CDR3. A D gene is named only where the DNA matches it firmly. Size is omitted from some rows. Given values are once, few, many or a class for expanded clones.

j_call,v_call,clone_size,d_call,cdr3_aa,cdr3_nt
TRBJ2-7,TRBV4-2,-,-,CASSQSRGAYEQYF,TGTGCCAGCAGCCAAAGCAGGGGCGCCTACGAGCAGTACTTC
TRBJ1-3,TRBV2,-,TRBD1,CASRQGAAGNTIYF,TGTGCCAGCAGACAGGGGGCGGCTGGAAACACCATATATTTT
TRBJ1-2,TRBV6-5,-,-,CASSYDVSGAYGYTF,TGTGCCAGCAGTTACGATGTCTCGGGAGCCTATGGCTACACCTTC
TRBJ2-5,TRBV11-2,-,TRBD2,CASSPGLAGARAETQYF,TGTGCCAGCAGCCCAGGACTAGCGGGGGCCAGGGCGGAGACCCAGTACTTC
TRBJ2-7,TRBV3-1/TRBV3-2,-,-,CASSQAVGGYEQYF,TGTGCCAGCAGCCAAGCGGTAGGCGGCTACGAGCAGTACTTC
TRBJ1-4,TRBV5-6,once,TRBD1,CASSLVGGPTNEKLFF,TGTGCCAGCAGCTTGGTAGGGGGCCCAACTAATGAAAAACTGTTTTTT
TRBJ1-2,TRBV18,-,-,CASSRESNYGYTF,TGTGCCAGCTCAAGGGAGTCCAACTATGGCTACACCTTC
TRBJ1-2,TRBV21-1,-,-,CASSKDGLRLSSYGYTF,TGTGCCAGCAGCAAAGATGGTTTGAGGCTGAGTAGCTATGGCTACACCTTC
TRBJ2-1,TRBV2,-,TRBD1,CATLRDRGYEQFF,TGTGCCACCCTCCGGGACAGGGGATATGAGCAGTTCTTC
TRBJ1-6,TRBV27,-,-,CASSFGVNSPLHF,TGTGCCAGCAGTTTCGGAGTAAATTCACCCCTCCACTTT
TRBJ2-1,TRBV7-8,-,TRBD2,CASSSIAGGWDEQFF,TGTGCCAGCAGCTCTATAGCGGGGGGCTGGGATGAGCAGTTCTTC
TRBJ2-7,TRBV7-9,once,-,CASSGADRTTYYEQYF,TGTGCCAGCAGCGGGGCGGACAGAACAACCTACTACGAGCAGTACTTC
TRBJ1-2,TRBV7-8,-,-,CASSYVGGGNYGYTF,TGTGCCAGCAGCTACGTAGGAGGAGGAAACTATGGCTACACCTTC
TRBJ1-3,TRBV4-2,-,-,CASSQDPRAISGNTIYF,TGTGCCAGCAGCCAAGATCCCAGGGCGATCTCTGGAAACACCATATATTTT
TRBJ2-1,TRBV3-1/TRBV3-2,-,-,CASSQDVQGFYNEQFF,TGTGCCAGCAGCCAAGATGTGCAGGGATTCTACAATGAGCAGTTCTTC
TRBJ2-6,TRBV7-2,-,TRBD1,CASSLGQGWAGANVLTF,TGTGCCAGCAGCCTGGGACAGGGGTGGGCTGGGGCCAACGTCCTGACTTTC
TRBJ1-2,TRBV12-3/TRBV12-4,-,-,CASSFRNYGYTF,TGTGCCAGCAGTTTCAGGAACTATGGCTACACCTTC
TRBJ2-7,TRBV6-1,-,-,CASSELMGLEQYF,TGTGCCAGCAGTGAATTGATGGGGTTGGAGCAGTACTTC
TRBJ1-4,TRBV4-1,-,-,CASSYGTADNEKLFF,TGCGCCAGCAGCTACGGGACGGCGGATAATGAAAAACTGTTTTTT
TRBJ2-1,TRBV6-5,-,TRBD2,CASNSAGGLNNEQFF,TGTGCCAGCAACAGCGCGGGGGGTCTCAACAATGAGCAGTTCTTC
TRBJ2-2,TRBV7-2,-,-,CASRRTGELFF,TGTGCCAGCCGGCGCACCGGGGAGCTGTTTTTT
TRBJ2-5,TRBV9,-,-,CASSVGGAGETQYF,TGTGCCAGCAGCGTAGGGGGAGCAGGGGAGACCCAGTACTTC
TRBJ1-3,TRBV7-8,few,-,CASSPLVSGNTIYF,TGTGCCAGCAGCCCTCTAGTCTCTGGAAACACCATATATTTT
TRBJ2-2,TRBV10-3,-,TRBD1,CATGTVTGELFF,TGTGCCACCGGGACAGTCACCGGGGAGCTGTTTTTT
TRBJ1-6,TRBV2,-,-,CASSANTGGSYNSPLHF,TGTGCCAGCAGTGCGAATACGGGTGGCTCCTATAATTCACCCCTCCACTTT
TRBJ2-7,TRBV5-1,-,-,CASSPDSPYEQYF,TGCGCCAGCAGCCCGGACAGTCCCTACGAGCAGTACTTC
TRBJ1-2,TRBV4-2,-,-,CASSQDFALTKLDGYTF,TGTGCCAGCAGCCAAGACTTTGCATTGACTAAACTCGATGGCTACACCTTC
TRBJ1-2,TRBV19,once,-,CASSMALVGIHGYTF,TGTGCCAGTAGCATGGCGTTGGTGGGGATCCATGGCTACACCTTC
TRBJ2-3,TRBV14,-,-,CASSQDPITGVLTDTQYF,TGTGCCAGCAGCCAAGATCCCATCACGGGGGTCCTAACAGATACGCAGTATTTT
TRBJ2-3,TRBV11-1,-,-,CASSPSPSSTDTQYF,TGTGCCAGCAGCCCCAGTCCGTCTAGCACAGATACGCAGTATTTT
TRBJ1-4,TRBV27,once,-,CASRQNRVATNEKLFF,TGTGCCAGCAGACAAAACAGGGTTGCAACTAATGAAAAACTGTTTTTT
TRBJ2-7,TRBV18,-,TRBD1,CASSPKTGAGEQYF,TGTGCCAGCTCACCAAAGACAGGGGCGGGCGAGCAGTACTTC
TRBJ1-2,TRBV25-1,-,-,CASMGNFYGYTF,TGTGCCAGCATGGGCAATTTCTATGGCTACACCTTC
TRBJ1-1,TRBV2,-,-,CAIAGAGEGTEAFF,TGTGCCATCGCCGGGGCGGGTGAGGGCACTGAAGCTTTCTTT
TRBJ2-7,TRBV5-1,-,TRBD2,CASSLKPGGTAEQYF,TGCGCCAGCAGCTTGAAGCCGGGGGGGACTGCAGAGCAGTACTTC
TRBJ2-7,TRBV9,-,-,CASSVEDPGYEQYF,TGTGCCAGCAGCGTAGAAGACCCGGGATACGAGCAGTACTTC
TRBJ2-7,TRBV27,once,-,CASLDNSYEQYF,TGTGCCAGTTTGGACAACTCCTACGAGCAGTACTTC